This T cell receptor (beta chain) emerged from a study of blood T cell repertoires in COVID-19. Assay: immunoSEQ multiplex PCR; the TCRdb copy retains only in-frame clones and omits some. The repertoire consists of about 52,000 clones, with 81% occurring once and the leading ten covering around a quarter. Germline V CDR1 and CDR2: MDHEN, SYDVKM. The CDR3 runs to 13 residues. Trimming cost V 8 bases and J 8 bases, with 13 bases left between them. The TCR was taken from a woman aged 80 or over with COVID-19, enrolled during active disease. The rearrangement uses TRBV28 and TRBJ1-6, with D possibly TRBD1 on 5 matching bases. Material: peripheral blood. The DNA for the CDR3 is TGTGCCAGCGGGGCGATCAAGGATTCACCCCTCCACTTT. This sequence encodes CASGAIKDSPLHF.